The TCR beta chain described here comes from a study of CD8 T cells in ankylosing spondylitis. TCR beta libraries were made by quantitative 5'-RACE with molecular barcodes. TCRdb itself ran the 5' RACE reads through MiXCR, one entry per CDR3 protein. The sample has some 85,000 distinct CDR3 sequences, around 8.3% seen once. Points from the study as a whole: Significant enrichment of disease-linked clones was reported in matched ankylosing spondylitis synovial fluid. Made up of fewer than 10 highly homologous variants, a TCR beta motif appeared characteristic of ankylosing spondylitis blood.

J was trimmed by 2 bases and V by 2 bases; bases with no gene match: 2. In germline, CDR1 is KGHSH, CDR2 LQKENI. This CDR3 spans 16 amino acids. This clonotype was counted at least ten times. Its specificity is unknown. V usage is TRBV18 and J usage is TRBJ2-7; 14 nucleotides align to TRBD2. What was sequenced was blood, either unsorted or a sorted T cell fraction (not recorded which). The receptor's source is a male donor with ankylosing spondylitis. In DNA, the CDR3 is TGTGCCAGCTCACCAGAGACTAGCGGGAGGGCCTACGAGCAGTACTTC. It is translated as CASSPETSGRAYEQYF.